The T cell receptor (beta chain) under discussion was sequenced for a study of cytomegalovirus exposure and HLA in healthy donors. Both 60 Vbeta primers and 13 Jbeta primers went into the PCR. This table comes from immunoSEQ multiplex PCR, and its TCRdb copy is limited to in-frame clones, with some not included. In the table there are roughly 150,000 clones, about a tenth of which are singletons. Study findings and constraints: Researchers reported in a later analysis that a missense DCLRE1C variant was tied to TCR beta V- and J-gene trimming.

After removal of 0 bases from V and 3 bases from J, the junction contained 5 bases not matched to a gene. Germline assignment: CDR1 LGHNA and CDR2 YSLEER. The CDR3 sequence is 15 residues long. This clone was observed a few times. As yet, its antigen is unknown. Material for sequencing was PBMCs. The V gene is TRBV4-3, the J gene TRBJ2-7, with 7 positions matching TRBD1. The receptor's source is a male donor in good health and CMV-seronegative. CDR3 in amino acids: CASSQDLGQLYEQYF. The CDR3, as DNA: TGCGCCAGCAGCCAAGATTTGGGACAGCTCTACGAGCAGTACTTC.